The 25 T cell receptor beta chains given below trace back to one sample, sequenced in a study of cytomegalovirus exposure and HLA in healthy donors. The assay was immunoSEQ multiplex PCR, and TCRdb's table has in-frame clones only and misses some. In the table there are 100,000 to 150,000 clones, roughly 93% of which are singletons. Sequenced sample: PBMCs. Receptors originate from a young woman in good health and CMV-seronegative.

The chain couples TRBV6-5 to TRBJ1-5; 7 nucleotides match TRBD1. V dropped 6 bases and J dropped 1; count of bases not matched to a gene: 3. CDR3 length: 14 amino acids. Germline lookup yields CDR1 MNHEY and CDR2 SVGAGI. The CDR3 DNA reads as TGTGCCAGCAGCACGACAGGGAGCAATCAGCCCCAGCATTTT. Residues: CASSTTGSNQPQHF.

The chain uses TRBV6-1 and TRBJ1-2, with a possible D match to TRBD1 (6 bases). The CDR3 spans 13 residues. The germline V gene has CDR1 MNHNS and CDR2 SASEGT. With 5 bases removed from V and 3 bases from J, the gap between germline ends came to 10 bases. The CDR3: CASSPRTDYGYTF. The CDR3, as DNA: TGTGCCAGCAGTCCCCGGACAGACTATGGCTACACCTTC.

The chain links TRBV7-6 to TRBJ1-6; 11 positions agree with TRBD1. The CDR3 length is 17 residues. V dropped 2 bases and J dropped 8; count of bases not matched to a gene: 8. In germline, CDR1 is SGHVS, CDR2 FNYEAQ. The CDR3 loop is CASSLNPAGQGDSPLHF. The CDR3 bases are TGTGCCAGCAGCTTAAATCCGGCGGGACAGGGGGATTCACCCCTCCACTTT.

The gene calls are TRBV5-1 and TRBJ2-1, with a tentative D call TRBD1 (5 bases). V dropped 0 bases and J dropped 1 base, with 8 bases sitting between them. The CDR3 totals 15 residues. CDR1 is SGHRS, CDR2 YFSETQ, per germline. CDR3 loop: CASSLEQVSYNEQFF. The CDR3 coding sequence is TGCGCCAGCAGCTTGGAACAGGTATCCTACAATGAGCAGTTCTTC.

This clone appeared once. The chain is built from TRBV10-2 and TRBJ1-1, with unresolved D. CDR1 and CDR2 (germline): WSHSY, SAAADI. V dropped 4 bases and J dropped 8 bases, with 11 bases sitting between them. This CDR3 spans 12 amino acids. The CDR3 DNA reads TGCGCCAGCAGTGTATTCACCGGGGAAGCTTTCTTT. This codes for CASSVFTGEAFF.

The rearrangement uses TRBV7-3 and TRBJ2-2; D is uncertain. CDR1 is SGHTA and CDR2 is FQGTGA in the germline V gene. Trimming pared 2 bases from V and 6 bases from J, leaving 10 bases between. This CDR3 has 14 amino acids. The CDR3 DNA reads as TGTGCCAGCAGCTTATCCCGTGGAGCCGGGGAGCTGTTTTTT. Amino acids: CASSLSRGAGELFF. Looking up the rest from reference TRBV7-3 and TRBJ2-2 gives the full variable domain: GAGVSQTPSNKVTEKGKYVELRCDPISGHTALYWYRQSLGQGPEFLIYFQGTGAADDSGLPNDRFFAVRPEGSVSTLKIQRTERGDSAVYLCASSLSRGAGELFFGEGSRLTVL.

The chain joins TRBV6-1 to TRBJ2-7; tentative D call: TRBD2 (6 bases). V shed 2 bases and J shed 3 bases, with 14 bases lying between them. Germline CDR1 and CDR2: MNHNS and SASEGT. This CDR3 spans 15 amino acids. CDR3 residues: CASSELSGLHYEQYF. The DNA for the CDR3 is TGTGCCAGCAGTGAATTATCGGGACTCCACTACGAGCAGTACTTC.

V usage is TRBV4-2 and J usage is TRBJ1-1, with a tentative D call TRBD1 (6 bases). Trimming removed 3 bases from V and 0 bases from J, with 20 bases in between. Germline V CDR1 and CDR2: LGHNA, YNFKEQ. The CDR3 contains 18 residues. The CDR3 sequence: CASSHAAYREIMNTEAFF. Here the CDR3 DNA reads TGTGCCAGCAGCCACGCGGCATACAGGGAAATTATGAACACTGAAGCTTTCTTT.

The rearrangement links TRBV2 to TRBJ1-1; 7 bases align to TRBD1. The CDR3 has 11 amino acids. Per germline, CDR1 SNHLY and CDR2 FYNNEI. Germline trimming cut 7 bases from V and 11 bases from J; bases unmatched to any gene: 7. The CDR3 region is CASISDRRAFF. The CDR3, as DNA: TGTGCCAGCATCTCGGACAGGAGGGCTTTCTTT.

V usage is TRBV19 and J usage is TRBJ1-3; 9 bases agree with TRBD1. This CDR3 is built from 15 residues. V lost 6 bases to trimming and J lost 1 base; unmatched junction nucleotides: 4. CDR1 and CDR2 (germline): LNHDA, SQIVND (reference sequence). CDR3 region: CASSLTGGSGNTIYF. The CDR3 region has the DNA TGTGCCAGTAGCCTGACAGGGGGTTCTGGAAACACCATATATTTT.

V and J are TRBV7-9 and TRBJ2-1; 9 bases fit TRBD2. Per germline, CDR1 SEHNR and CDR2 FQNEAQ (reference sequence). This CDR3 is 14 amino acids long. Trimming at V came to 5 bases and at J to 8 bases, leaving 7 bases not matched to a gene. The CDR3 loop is CASSPAGGRDEQFF. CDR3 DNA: TGTGCCAGCAGCCCGGCGGGGGGGCGGGATGAGCAGTTCTTC. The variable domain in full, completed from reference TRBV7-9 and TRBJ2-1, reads DTGVSQNPRHKITKRGQNVTFRCDPISEHNRLYWYRQTLGQGPEFLTYFQNEAQLEKSRLLSDRFSAERPKGSFSTLEIQRTEQGDSAMYLCASSPAGGRDEQFFGPGTRLTVL.

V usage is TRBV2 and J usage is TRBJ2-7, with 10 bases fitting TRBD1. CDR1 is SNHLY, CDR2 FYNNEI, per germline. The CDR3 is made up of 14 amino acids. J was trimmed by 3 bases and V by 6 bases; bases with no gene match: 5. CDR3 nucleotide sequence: TGTGCCAGCAGGCTGGGACAGGGGAACTACGAGCAGTACTTC. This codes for CASRLGQGNYEQYF.

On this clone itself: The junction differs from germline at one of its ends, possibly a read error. CDR3 bases: TGCGCCAGTAGCCGGGGACAGGGTGGTCTTAACGAGCAGTACTTC. Translated: CASSRGQGGLNEQYF. This sequence joins TRBV4-1 and TRBJ2-7, with 9 bases fitting TRBD1. This CDR3 has 15 residues. CDR1 MGHRA and CDR2 YSYEKL come from the germline V gene.

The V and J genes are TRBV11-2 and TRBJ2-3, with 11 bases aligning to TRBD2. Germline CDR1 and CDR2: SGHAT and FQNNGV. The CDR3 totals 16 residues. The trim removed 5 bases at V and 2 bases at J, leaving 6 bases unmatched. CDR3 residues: CASSAGLAASTDTQYF. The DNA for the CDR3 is TGTGCCAGCAGCGCGGGACTAGCGGCTTCCACAGATACGCAGTATTTT. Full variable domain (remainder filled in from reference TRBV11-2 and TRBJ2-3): EAGVAQSPRYKIIEKRQSVAFWCNPISGHATLYWYQQILGQGPKLLIQFQNNGVVDDSQLPKDRFSAERLKGVDSTLKIQPAKLEDSAVYLCASSAGLAASTDTQYFGPGTRLTVL.

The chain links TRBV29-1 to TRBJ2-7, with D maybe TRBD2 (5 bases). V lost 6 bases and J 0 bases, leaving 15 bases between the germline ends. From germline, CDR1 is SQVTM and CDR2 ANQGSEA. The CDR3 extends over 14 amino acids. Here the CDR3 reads CSVDLDGYSYEQYF. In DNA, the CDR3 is TGCAGCGTGGACTTGGACGGCTACTCCTACGAGCAGTACTTC.

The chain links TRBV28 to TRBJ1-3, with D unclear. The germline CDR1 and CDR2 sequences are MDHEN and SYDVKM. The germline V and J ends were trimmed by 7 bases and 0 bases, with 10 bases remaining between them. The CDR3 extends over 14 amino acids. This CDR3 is CASTSVSSGNTIYF. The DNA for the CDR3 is TGTGCCAGCACCTCAGTCTCCTCTGGAAACACCATATATTTT.

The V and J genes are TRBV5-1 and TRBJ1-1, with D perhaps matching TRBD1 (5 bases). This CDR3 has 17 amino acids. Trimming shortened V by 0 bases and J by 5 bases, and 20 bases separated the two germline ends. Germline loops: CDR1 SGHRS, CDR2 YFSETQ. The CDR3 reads CASSLVGYSGGETEAFF. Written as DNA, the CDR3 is TGCGCCAGCAGCTTGGTAGGGTATAGCGGGGGAGAAACTGAAGCTTTCTTT.

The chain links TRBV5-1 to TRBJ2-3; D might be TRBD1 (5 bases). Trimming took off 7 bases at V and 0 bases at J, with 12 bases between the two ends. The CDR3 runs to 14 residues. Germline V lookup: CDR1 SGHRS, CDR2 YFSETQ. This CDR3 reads CASLTEPSTDTQYF. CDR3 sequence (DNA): TGCGCCAGCCTGACAGAACCAAGCACAGATACGCAGTATTTT.

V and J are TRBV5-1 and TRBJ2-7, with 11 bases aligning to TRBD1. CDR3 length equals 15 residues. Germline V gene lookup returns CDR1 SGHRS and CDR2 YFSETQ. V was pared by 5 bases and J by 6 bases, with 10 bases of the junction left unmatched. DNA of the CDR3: TGCGCCAGCAGTCCCACGGGACAGGGGGTTCGCGAGCAGTACTTC. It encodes CASSPTGQGVREQYF.

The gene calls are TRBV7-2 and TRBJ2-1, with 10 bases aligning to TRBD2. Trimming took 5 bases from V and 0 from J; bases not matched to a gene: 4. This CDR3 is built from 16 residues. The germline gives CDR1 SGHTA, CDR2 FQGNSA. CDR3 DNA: TGTGCCAGCAGCGCTACTAGCGGGAACTCCTACAATGAGCAGTTCTTC. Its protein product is CASSATSGNSYNEQFF. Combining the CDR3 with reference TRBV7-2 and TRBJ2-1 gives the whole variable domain GAGVSQSPSNKVTEKGKDVELRCDPISGHTALYWYRQSLGQGLEFLIYFQGNSAPDKSGLPSDRFSAERTGGSVSTLTIQRTQQEDSAVYLCASSATSGNSYNEQFFGPGTRLTVL.

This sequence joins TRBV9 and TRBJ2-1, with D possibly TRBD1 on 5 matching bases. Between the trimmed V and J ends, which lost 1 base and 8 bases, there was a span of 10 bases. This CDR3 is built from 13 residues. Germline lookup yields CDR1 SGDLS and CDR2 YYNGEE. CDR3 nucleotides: TGTGCCAGCAGCGTATCTTTCAGGGATGAGCAGTTCTTC. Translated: CASSVSFRDEQFF.

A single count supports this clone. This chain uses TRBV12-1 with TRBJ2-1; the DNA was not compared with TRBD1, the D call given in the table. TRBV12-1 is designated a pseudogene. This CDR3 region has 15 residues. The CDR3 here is CASSFRQGNYNEQFF. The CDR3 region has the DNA TGTGCCAGCAGCTTCCGACAGGGCAACTACAATGAGCAGTTCTTC.

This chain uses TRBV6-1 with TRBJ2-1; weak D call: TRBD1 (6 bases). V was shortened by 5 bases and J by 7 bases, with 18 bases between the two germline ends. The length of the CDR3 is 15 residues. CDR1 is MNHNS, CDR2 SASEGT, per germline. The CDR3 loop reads CASSSIQGVWNEQFF. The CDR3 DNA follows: TGTGCCAGCAGTTCAATACAGGGAGTATGGAATGAGCAGTTCTTC.

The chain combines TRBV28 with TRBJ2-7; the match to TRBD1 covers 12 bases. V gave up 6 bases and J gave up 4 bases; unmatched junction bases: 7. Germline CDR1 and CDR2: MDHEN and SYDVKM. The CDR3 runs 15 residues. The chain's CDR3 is CASRPPGQGAYEQYF. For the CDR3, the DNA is TGTGCCAGCAGGCCTCCGGGACAGGGGGCTTACGAGCAGTACTTC.

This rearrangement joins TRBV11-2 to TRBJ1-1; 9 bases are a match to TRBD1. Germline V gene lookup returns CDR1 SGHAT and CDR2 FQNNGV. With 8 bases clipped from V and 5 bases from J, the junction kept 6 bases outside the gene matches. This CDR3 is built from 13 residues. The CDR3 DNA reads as TGTGCCAGCGGCCGGGACAGGGCAACTGAAGCTTTCTTT. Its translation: CASGRDRATEAFF.